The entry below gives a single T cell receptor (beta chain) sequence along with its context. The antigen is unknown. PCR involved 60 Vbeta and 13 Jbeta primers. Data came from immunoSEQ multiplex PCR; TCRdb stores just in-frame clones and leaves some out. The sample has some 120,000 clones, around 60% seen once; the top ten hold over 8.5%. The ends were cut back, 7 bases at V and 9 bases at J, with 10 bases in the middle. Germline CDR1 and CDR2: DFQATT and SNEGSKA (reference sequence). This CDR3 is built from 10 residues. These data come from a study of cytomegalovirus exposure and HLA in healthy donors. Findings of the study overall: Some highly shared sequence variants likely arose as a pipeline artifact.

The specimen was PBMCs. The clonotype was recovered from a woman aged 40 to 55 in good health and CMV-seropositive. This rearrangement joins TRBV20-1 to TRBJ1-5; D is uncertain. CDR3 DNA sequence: TGCAGTGGTCCGCGAGGGCCCCAGCATTTT. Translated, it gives CSGPRGPQHF.